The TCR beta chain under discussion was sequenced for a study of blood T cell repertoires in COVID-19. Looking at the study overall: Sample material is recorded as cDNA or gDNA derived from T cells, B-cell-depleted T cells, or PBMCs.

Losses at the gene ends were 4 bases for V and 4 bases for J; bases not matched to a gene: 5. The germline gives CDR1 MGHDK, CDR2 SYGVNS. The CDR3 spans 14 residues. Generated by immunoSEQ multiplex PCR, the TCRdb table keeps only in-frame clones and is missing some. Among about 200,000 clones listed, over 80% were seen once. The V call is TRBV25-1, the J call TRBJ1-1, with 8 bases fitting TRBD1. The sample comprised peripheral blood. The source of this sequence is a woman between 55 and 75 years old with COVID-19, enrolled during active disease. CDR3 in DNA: TGTGCCAGCAGTGGGACAGGGAGGGGCACTGAAGCTTTCTTT. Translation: CASSGTGRGTEAFF. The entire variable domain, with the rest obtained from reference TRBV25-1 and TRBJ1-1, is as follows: EADIYQTPRYLVIGTGKKITLECSQTMGHDKMYWYQQDPGMELHLIHYSYGVNSTEKGDLSSESTVSRIRTEHFPLTLESARPSHTSQYLCASSGTGRGTEAFFGQGTRLTVV.